This TCR beta chain stems from a study of shared clonotypes between healthy human individuals. General study findings and limits: Collection of samples was limited to blood; tissue repertoires likely differ.

In the naive CD8 group, cells lacked CD45RO and were positively selected for CCR7, so terminally differentiated effector memory CD45RA+ cells were left out. All of the donors resided in Nashville, Tennessee, and each was a Caucasian adult. This table comes from immunoSEQ multiplex PCR, and its TCRdb copy is limited to in-frame clones, with some not included. Of about 2 million clones in the sample, about 95% are singletons; the top ten hold roughly 1.2%. To note about this clone: Its antigen remains unknown.

Between the trimmed V and J ends, which lost 0 bases and 5 bases, there was a span of 14 bases. The CDR3 covers 15 residues. Looked up from germline, CDR1 is MNHEY and CDR2 is SVGAGI. The chain links TRBV6-5 to TRBJ2-7, with TRBD2 as a possible D gene (6 bases). The sequencing sample was made of naive CD8+ T cells sorted from blood. The origin of this receptor is a man younger than 35 in good health. The CDR3 nucleotides read TGTGCCAGCAGTTACTCACCGGGACGGGGGAACGAGCAGTACTTC. Translating gives CASSYSPGRGNEQYF.